This T cell receptor (beta chain) emerged from a study of blood T cell repertoires in COVID-19. Study-wide context: COVID-19 samples from acute and convalescent phases originated in the United States, Italy and Spain. From T cells, B-cell-depleted T cells, or PBMCs came the material, which was cDNA or gDNA.

Original processing methods: Reference gene primer amplification gave estimated nucleated cell counts. Sequencing used immunoSEQ multiplex PCR; TCRdb keeps in-frame clones, though not all of them. V and J calls and clone size are copied from that table; D and trimming were computed from the DNA. The sample has about 120,000 clones, around three quarters seen once. This CDR3 is built from 14 residues. Trimming took 5 bases from V and 3 from J; bases not matched to a gene: 4. Germline CDR1 SGHAT, CDR2 FQNNGV. The material sequenced was peripheral blood. The gene calls are TRBV11-2 and TRBJ1-5; TRBD1 matches 7 bases. The sequence was collected from a woman older than 75 with acute or convalescent COVID-19. DNA of the CDR3: TGTGCCAGCAGCCCGACAGGGTACAATCAGCCCCAGCATTTT. This gives the protein CASSPTGYNQPQHF.